The 9 T cell receptor beta chains given below trace back to one sample, sequenced in a study of regulatory T cells in long-lasting Graves disease. Time point denoted: persistent/refractory GD, antithyroid drugs over 5 years with positive TRAb. TCR sequences were obtained from RNA taken from PBMCs. Combining iRepertoire HTBI primers with Arm-PCR of CDR3 regions, the authors built TCR beta libraries. TCRdb reanalysed the multiplex PCR reads using MiXCR and keeps one entry per CDR3 protein. Seen here are nearly 350,000 distinct CDR3 sequences, 15% to 20% observed once, and the top ten hold 29%. The input for sequencing was peripheral blood mononuclear cells (PBMCs), taken when the disease was refractory, from a patient treated with antithyroid drugs. All receptors derive from a female donor with Graves disease.

There are many counts of this clonotype. This rearrangement joins TRBV7-9 to TRBJ1-2; possible D gene TRBD1, 5 bases. Germline CDR1 SEHNR, CDR2 FQNEAQ (reference sequence). This CDR3 is 13 amino acids long. Trimming took 3 bases from V and 7 from J, leaving 12 bases between them. The CDR3 here is CASSFGGTGGYTF. The CDR3 DNA follows: TGTGCCAGCAGCTTTGGAGGGACGGGTGGCTACACCTTC.

In its sample, this clonotype was seen many times. This chain uses TRBV30 with TRBJ1-1, with D possibly matching TRBD1 (5 bases). The length of the CDR3 is 14 residues. Germline lookup yields CDR1 GTSNPN and CDR2 SVGIG (reference sequence). The ends were cut back, 0 bases at V and 5 bases at J, with 13 bases in the middle. The CDR3 DNA follows: TGTGCCTGGAGTGTGGAGGCAACAGGAACTGAAGCTTTCTTT. Translating gives CAWSVEATGTEAFF.

The chain couples TRBV20-1 to TRBJ1-2; 9 bases are a match to TRBD1. The germline V gene encodes CDR1 DFQATT and CDR2 SNEGSKA (reference sequence). Losses at the gene ends were 1 base for V and 4 bases for J; bases not matched to a gene: 10. CDR3 length equals 16 residues. In DNA, the CDR3 is TGCAGTGCTAGAGGTCCCAAAGACAGGGGGGCCTATGGCTACACCTTC. Protein product: CSARGPKDRGAYGYTF.

This clonotype was counted many times. The rearrangement links TRBV7-3 to TRBJ2-7; 11 nucleotides agree with TRBD1. CDR3 length equals 12 residues. The trim removed 9 bases at V and 5 bases at J, leaving 3 bases unmatched. CDR1 and CDR2 (germline): SGHTA, FQGTGA. The CDR3 region is CARDRGRDEQYF. Written as DNA, the CDR3 is TGTGCCAGGGACAGGGGGCGCGACGAGCAGTACTTC.

This clonotype was recorded many times. V gene TRBV20-1 combines with J gene TRBJ1-5, with TRBD1 matching 10 bases. V gave up 4 bases and J gave up 7 bases; unmatched junction bases: 10. The germline V gene encodes CDR1 DFQATT and CDR2 SNEGSKA (reference sequence). The CDR3 consists of 15 residues. CDR3 amino acids: CSAIPGQGGGQPQHF. The CDR3, as DNA: TGCAGTGCTATCCCCGGACAGGGGGGTGGACAGCCCCAGCATTTT.

This clonotype was seen ten or more times. The V and J genes are TRBV27 and TRBJ1-6; possible D gene TRBD1, 6 bases. Germline V gene data show CDR1 as MNHEY and CDR2 as SMNVEV (reference sequence). V lost 3 bases and J lost 6, with 12 bases in between. CDR3 length: 15 residues. The CDR3 sequence: CASSFSRGGNSPLHF. The CDR3 nucleotides read TGTGCCAGCAGTTTTTCCAGGGGCGGTAATTCACCCCTCCACTTT.

Remarks on this clonotype: Being one base from a much bigger clone, this may be a read error. Here the CDR3 omits its conserved ending phenylalanine or tryptophan, so a read error is the likely source. The chain links TRBV27 to TRBJ1-1, with D tentatively TRBD1 (6 bases). V lost 5 bases and J lost 3, with 22 bases in between. The CDR3 has 17 amino acids. Germline V gene data show CDR1 as MNHEY and CDR2 as SMNVEV (reference sequence). CDR3 nucleotide sequence: TGTGCCAGCAGTCCTAAACCTTACCAGGGGTTGTACACTGAAGCTTTCCTT. Its translation: CASSPKPYQGLYTEAFL.

This clonotype was picked up many times. The rearrangement joins TRBV12-3 or TRBV12-4 to TRBJ2-7; TRBD1 is a possible D gene (6 bases). The CDR3 has 15 residues. V gave up 0 bases and J gave up 4 bases, with 13 bases separating them. The CDR3 nucleotides are TGTGCCAGCAGTTTAGCCCTGACAGGACCATACGAGCAGTACTTC. Translated, it gives CASSLALTGPYEQYF.

On this clonotype itself: This may be a read error, as it is one base from a much larger clone. This rearrangement joins TRBV12-3 or TRBV12-4 to TRBJ1-4; D is unclear. The germline V and J ends were trimmed by 5 bases and 9 bases, with 16 bases remaining between them. The CDR3 spans 14 residues. This chain's CDR3 is CASSPVSGLKKLFF. DNA for the CDR3: TGTGCCAGCAGTCCCGTTAGTGGATTGAAAAAACTGTTTTTT.